Shown below are 26 T cell receptor beta chains from a single sample sequenced in a study of control samples from healthy donors and cancer patients. Sequenced by immunoSEQ multiplex PCR; TCRdb stores in-frame clones only, minus some. The data contain fewer than 200,000 clones, approximately 92% of them singletons. Material: blood. These receptors all stem from a woman aged 60-75 years in good health.

Regarding this clone: An end of the junction does not agree with germline; a read error may underlie this. The gene calls are TRBV7-7 and TRBJ1-3, with 8 nucleotides matching TRBD1. CDR3 size: 15 residues. Germline loops: CDR1 SSHAT, CDR2 FNYEAQ (reference sequence). CDR3 coding DNA: TGTGCTAGCAGCCAAGGGACAGGCTCTGGAAACACCATATATTTT. Translating it yields CASSQGTGSGNTIYF.

The chain combines TRBV18 with TRBJ2-3; 8 nucleotides match TRBD2. The V gene end was trimmed by 5 bases and the J gene end by 5 bases; junction bases not matched to a gene: 6. This CDR3 comprises 14 residues. Germline V gene data show CDR1 as KGHSH and CDR2 as LQKENI. The DNA of the CDR3 is TGTGCCAGCTCATTCCGAACTAGCGGAGATACGCAGTATTTT. Its translation is CASSFRTSGDTQYF.

The chain employs TRBV15 and TRBJ1-1; unclear D gene. The germline CDR1 and CDR2 sequences are LNHNV and YYDKDF (reference sequence). The CDR3 has 13 amino acids. V was clipped by 0 bases and J by 1 base, with 3 bases between them. The CDR3 region is CATSRDRNTEAFF. CDR3 nucleotides: TGTGCCACCAGCAGAGACAGGAACACTGAAGCTTTCTTT. Full variable domain (outside the CDR3, taken from reference TRBV15 and TRBJ1-1): DAMVIQNPRYQVTQFGKPVTLSCSQTLNHNVMYWYQQKSSQAPKLLFHYYDKDFNNEADTPDNFQSRRPNTSFCFLDIRSPGLGDTAMYLCATSRDRNTEAFFGQGTRLTVV.

The chain carries TRBV6-5 and TRBJ1-6, with 8 bases aligning to TRBD1. The CDR3 extends over 14 amino acids. Per the germline V gene, CDR1 is MNHEY and CDR2 is SVGAGI. The V gene end was trimmed by 4 bases and the J gene end by 9 bases; junction bases not matched to a gene: 5. The CDR3 nucleotides are TGTGCCAGCAGTTCGGACAGGGTAGGTTCACCCCTCCACTTT. Protein: CASSSDRVGSPLHF.

This clone showed up just once. This rearrangement joins TRBV9 to TRBJ2-3; 7 positions match TRBD2. V was clipped by 0 bases and J by 1 base; unmatched bases: 5. Germline V gene data show CDR1 as SGDLS and CDR2 as YYNGEE. There are 16 residues in the CDR3. The CDR3 protein is CASSVALAGGTDTQYF. As DNA, the CDR3 is TGTGCCAGCAGCGTAGCTTTGGCGGGGGGCACAGATACGCAGTATTTT.

The chain carries TRBV30 and TRBJ1-4; D call uncertain. Germline CDR1 GTSNPN, CDR2 SVGIG (reference sequence). The CDR3 runs to 12 residues. Trimming removed 2 bases from V and 7 bases from J, with 8 bases in between. Written as DNA, the CDR3 is TGTGCCTGGAGTATAGGGTCTGAAAAACTGTTTTTT. It yields the protein CAWSIGSEKLFF.

CDR3 DNA sequence: TGTGCCAGCAGTGTTGACTACACAGATACGCAGTATTTT. Its protein is CASSVDYTDTQYF. The rearrangement uses TRBV2 and TRBJ2-3; D may be TRBD2 (5 bases). Germline CDR1 and CDR2: SNHLY and FYNNEI. The V end was cut by 4 bases, the J end by 2 bases, with 7 bases between. The CDR3 extends over 13 amino acids.

This chain uses TRBV10-3 with TRBJ2-2; D is unclear. The CDR3 runs to 13 residues. The germline V gene encodes CDR1 ENHRY and CDR2 SYGVKD. Trimming left V 6 bases short and J 0 bases short, with 5 bases between. This chain's CDR3 is CAIRNTNTGELFF. The CDR3, as DNA: TGTGCCATCAGAAATACGAACACCGGGGAGCTGTTTTTT.

This chain connects TRBV7-9 to TRBJ2-7; TRBD2 agrees at 7 bases. Trimming cost V 5 bases and J 0 bases; bases outside gene matches: 7. CDR1 is SEHNR and CDR2 is FQNEAQ in the germline V gene (reference sequence). The CDR3 spans 15 residues. The CDR3 bases are TGTGCCAGCAGCCCTACCCGGACTAGCTCCTACGAGCAGTACTTC. This gives the protein CASSPTRTSSYEQYF.

The rearrangement joins TRBV2 to TRBJ2-7, with unresolved D. The germline V and J ends were trimmed by 7 bases and 0 bases, with 13 bases remaining between them. Germline V gene lookup returns CDR1 SNHLY and CDR2 FYNNEI. There are 14 residues in the CDR3. The CDR3 here is CASKGNELSYEQYF. The CDR3, as DNA: TGTGCCAGCAAAGGAAATGAGCTCTCCTACGAGCAGTACTTC.

The V gene is TRBV5-6, the J gene TRBJ1-4, with 8 bases aligning to TRBD1. Germline CDR1 reads SGHDT; CDR2 reads YYEEEE. After removal of 4 bases from V and 2 bases from J, the junction contained 4 bases not matched to a gene. The CDR3 extends over 15 amino acids. Here the CDR3 DNA reads TGTGCCAGCAGCCTCGGACAGGGCACTAATGAAAAACTGTTTTTT. It translates to CASSLGQGTNEKLFF.

The chain combines TRBV3-1 (or the pseudogene TRBV3-2) with TRBJ2-1; D is perhaps TRBD1 (5 bases). Germline assignment: CDR1 LGHDT and CDR2 YNNKEL (reference sequence). The V and J ends lost 3 bases and 0 bases respectively, with 9 bases between them. The CDR3 runs 15 residues. The CDR3 region has the DNA TGTGCCAGCAGCCAGGGGCCGAGCTCCTACAATGAGCAGTTCTTC. Translation gives CASSQGPSSYNEQFF.

The chain carries TRBV15 and TRBJ1-3; the D gene is possibly TRBD1 (5 bases). Germline V gene data show CDR1 as LNHNV and CDR2 as YYDKDF (reference sequence). The CDR3 totals 21 residues. V was pared by 0 bases and J by 0 bases, with 24 bases between. The CDR3 nucleotides read TGTGCCACCAGCAGAGATTGGGGCAGGGTGAACTTTGCGAACTCTGGAAACACCATATATTTT. It yields the protein CATSRDWGRVNFANSGNTIYF.

J is TRBJ1-2 and V is TRBV19, with TRBD1 matching 7 bases. The J segment lost 7 bases and the V segment lost 10 bases, leaving 15 bases of the junction unmatched. Germline CDR1 reads LNHDA; CDR2 reads SQIVND (reference sequence). The CDR3 runs 14 residues. CDR3 DNA sequence: TGTGCCATCAATCGGGCGGAGGGGGCGGCTGGCTACACCTTC. Protein product: CAINRAEGAAGYTF.

This chain joins TRBV15 and TRBJ1-2, with D perhaps matching TRBD1 (5 bases). V was shortened by 1 base and J by 0 bases, with 9 bases between the two germline ends. This CDR3 has 15 amino acids. Germline-derived CDR1 and CDR2 are LNHNV and YYDKDF (reference sequence). This CDR3 reads CATSRGAGTNYGYTF. The CDR3 region has the DNA TGTGCCACCAGCAGAGGGGCAGGGACTAACTATGGCTACACCTTC.

The V call is TRBV4-3, the J call TRBJ2-3, with a weak D call TRBD1 (7 bases). The ends were cut back, 0 bases at V and 2 bases at J, with 9 bases in the middle. Germline V gene data show CDR1 as LGHNA and CDR2 as YSLEER. This CDR3 has 15 amino acids. This CDR3 reads CASSQEEGATDTQYF. The CDR3, as DNA: TGCGCCAGCAGCCAAGAGGAGGGGGCCACAGATACGCAGTATTTT.

This chain connects TRBV19 to TRBJ1-2; 12 positions match TRBD1. The CDR3 length is 14 residues. Germline trimming cut 7 bases from V and 7 bases from J; bases unmatched to any gene: 7. Germline assignment: CDR1 LNHDA and CDR2 SQIVND (reference sequence). This CDR3 is CASTGTGGPRGYTF. The DNA for the CDR3 is TGTGCCAGTACCGGGACAGGGGGCCCTCGTGGCTACACCTTC. The full variable domain, rest sourced from reference TRBV19 and TRBJ1-2, is DGGITQSPKYLFRKEGQNVTLSCEQNLNHDAMYWYRQDPGQGLRLIYYSQIVNDFQKGDIAEGYSVSREKKESFPLTVTSAQKNPTAFYLCASTGTGGPRGYTFGSGTRLTVV.

In this sample, this clone turned up once. V gene TRBV19 combines with J gene TRBJ2-1; 15 nucleotides agree with TRBD2. The trim removed 8 bases at V and 6 bases at J, leaving 5 bases unmatched. Germline-derived CDR1 and CDR2 are LNHDA and SQIVND (reference sequence). The CDR3 spans 15 residues. The CDR3 loop is CASGLAGGPGNEQFF. In nucleotides, the CDR3 is TGTGCCAGTGGACTAGCGGGGGGGCCCGGCAATGAGCAGTTCTTC.

Worth noting for this clone: One end of the junction varies from germline; a read error may be responsible. The V call is TRBV6-1, the J call TRBJ1-6; D is ambiguous. Germline V CDR1 and CDR2: MNHNS, SASEGT. The CDR3 spans 14 residues. CDR3 nucleotide sequence: TGTGCCAGCAGAGAAGACCGCCGAAGTTATCCCCTCCACTTT. The encoded protein is CASREDRRSYPLHF.

The chain combines TRBV5-1 with TRBJ1-2; TRBD1 is a possible D gene (6 bases). Trimming cost V 2 bases and J 4 bases, with 12 bases left between them. Germline CDR1 SGHRS, CDR2 YFSETQ. The CDR3 extends over 14 amino acids. The CDR3 DNA reads as TGCGCCAGCAGCTTCGGACAGTCCTTCTATGGCTACACCTTC. It yields the protein CASSFGQSFYGYTF.

The V call is TRBV19, the J call TRBJ1-5; the match to TRBD1 covers 8 bases. Germline CDR1 is LNHDA and CDR2 is SQIVND (reference sequence). The CDR3 has 14 residues. V shed 5 bases, J shed 9 bases, and the junction held 9 bases outside the gene matches. CDR3 in amino acids: CASSGQGPRVPQHF. The CDR3 nucleotides read TGTGCCAGTAGTGGACAGGGCCCTCGGGTGCCCCAGCATTTT.

CDR3 protein: CASVTRGPSDTQYF. The CDR3 DNA reads as TGTGCCAGCGTTACAAGGGGGCCATCAGATACGCAGTATTTT. This sequence joins TRBV6-6 and TRBJ2-3, with TRBD1 identical over 7 bases. CDR1 is MNHNY, CDR2 SVGAGI, per germline (reference sequence). This CDR3 is 14 amino acids long. With 8 bases clipped from V and 4 bases from J, the junction kept 9 bases outside the gene matches.

This clone was picked up a small number of times. This chain uses TRBV20-1 with TRBJ2-2, with 11 positions matching TRBD2. V trimming: 3 bases; J trimming: 3 bases; junction bases outside the gene matches: 3. CDR3 length equals 15 residues. Per the germline V gene, CDR1 is DFQATT and CDR2 is SNEGSKA (reference sequence). The CDR3 is CSASSGGGHTGELFF. CDR3 bases: TGCAGTGCTAGTAGCGGGGGGGGACACACCGGGGAGCTGTTTTTT.

V and J are TRBV27 and TRBJ2-7; D is undetermined. The germline V gene encodes CDR1 MNHEY and CDR2 SMNVEV (reference sequence). The CDR3 has 12 residues. Trimming removed 5 bases from V and 7 bases from J, with 12 bases in between. CDR3 sequence (DNA): TGTGCCAGCAGTCTACGAGGATCAGAGCAGTACTTC. It translates to CASSLRGSEQYF.

V and J are TRBV7-2 and TRBJ2-3; 12 positions agree with TRBD2. Losses at the gene ends were 5 bases for V and 4 bases for J; bases not matched to a gene: 7. The germline V gene encodes CDR1 SGHTA and CDR2 FQGNSA. CDR3 length: 16 amino acids. This CDR3 reads CASSPELAGGADTQYF. As DNA, the CDR3 is TGTGCCAGCAGCCCCGAACTAGCGGGGGGTGCAGATACGCAGTATTTT.

This sequence joins TRBV5-6 and TRBJ1-2; D is undetermined. This CDR3 spans 13 amino acids. Trimming took off 4 bases at V and 4 bases at J, with 11 bases between the two ends. Germline lookup yields CDR1 SGHDT and CDR2 YYEEEE. The CDR3 loop reads CASSPTPPYGYTF. The CDR3 region has the DNA TGTGCCAGCAGCCCGACACCGCCCTATGGCTACACCTTC.